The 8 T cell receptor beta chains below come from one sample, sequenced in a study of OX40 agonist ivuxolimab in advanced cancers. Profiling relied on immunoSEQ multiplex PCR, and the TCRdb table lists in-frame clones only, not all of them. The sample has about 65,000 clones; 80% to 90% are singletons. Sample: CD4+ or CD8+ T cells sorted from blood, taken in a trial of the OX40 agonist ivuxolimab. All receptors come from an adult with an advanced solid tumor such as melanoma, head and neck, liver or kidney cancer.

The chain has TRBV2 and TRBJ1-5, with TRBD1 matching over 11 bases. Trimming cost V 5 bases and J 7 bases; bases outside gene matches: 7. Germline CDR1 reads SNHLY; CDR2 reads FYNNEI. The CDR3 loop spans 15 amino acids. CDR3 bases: TGTGCCAGCAGTTGGGGACAGGGGGGTCGACAGCCCCAGCATTTT. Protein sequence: CASSWGQGGRQPQHF.

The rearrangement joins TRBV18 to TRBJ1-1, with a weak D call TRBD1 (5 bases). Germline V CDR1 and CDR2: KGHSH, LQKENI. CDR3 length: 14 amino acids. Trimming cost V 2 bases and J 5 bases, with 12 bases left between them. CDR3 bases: TGTGCCAGCTCACCAAAGTGGGGGGAGACTGAAGCTTTCTTT. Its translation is CASSPKWGETEAFF.

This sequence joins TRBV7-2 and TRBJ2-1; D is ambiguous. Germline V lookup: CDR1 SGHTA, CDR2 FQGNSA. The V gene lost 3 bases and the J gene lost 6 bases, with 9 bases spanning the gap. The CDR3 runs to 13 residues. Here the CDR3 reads CASSFYKGNEQFF. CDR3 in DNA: TGTGCCAGCAGCTTTTACAAAGGCAATGAGCAGTTCTTC.

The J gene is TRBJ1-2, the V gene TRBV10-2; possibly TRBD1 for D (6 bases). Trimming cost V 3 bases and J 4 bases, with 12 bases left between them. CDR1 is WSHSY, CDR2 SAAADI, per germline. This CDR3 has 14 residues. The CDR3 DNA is TGCGCCAGCAGTGACACAGGGCGTTCCTATGGCTACACCTTC. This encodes CASSDTGRSYGYTF.

The CDR3 loop reads CASSLAGKTSYGYTF. CDR3 in DNA: TGTGCCAGCAGCCTGGCCGGGAAAACGAGCTATGGCTACACCTTC. The chain has TRBV28 and TRBJ1-2, with D unresolved. The V end was cut by 6 bases, the J end by 4 bases, with 18 bases between. Germline CDR1 and CDR2: MDHEN and SYDVKM. The CDR3 runs to 15 residues.

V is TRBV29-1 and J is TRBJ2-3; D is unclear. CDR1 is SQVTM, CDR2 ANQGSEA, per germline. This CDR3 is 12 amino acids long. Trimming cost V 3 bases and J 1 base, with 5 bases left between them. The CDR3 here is CSVEEGTDTQYF. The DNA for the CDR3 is TGCAGCGTTGAGGAAGGCACAGATACGCAGTATTTT.

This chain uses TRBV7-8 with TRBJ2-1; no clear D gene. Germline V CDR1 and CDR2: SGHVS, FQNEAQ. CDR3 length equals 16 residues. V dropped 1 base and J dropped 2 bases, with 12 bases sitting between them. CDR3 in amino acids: CASSLGFLPPYNEQFF. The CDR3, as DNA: TGTGCCAGCAGCTTAGGTTTTTTACCGCCCTACAATGAGCAGTTCTTC.

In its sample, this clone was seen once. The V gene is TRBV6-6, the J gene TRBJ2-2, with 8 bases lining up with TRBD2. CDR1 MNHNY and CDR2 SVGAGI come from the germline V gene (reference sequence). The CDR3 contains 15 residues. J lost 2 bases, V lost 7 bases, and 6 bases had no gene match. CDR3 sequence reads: CASTIAGTNTGELFF. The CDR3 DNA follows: TGTGCCAGCACTATAGCGGGGACTAACACCGGGGAGCTGTTTTTT.